This TCR beta chain comes out of a study of blood T cell repertoires in COVID-19. The overall study: From the United States, Italy and Spain came samples of acute and convalescent COVID-19.

Germline-derived CDR1 and CDR2 are SGHAT and FQNNGV. The V and J ends lost 6 bases and 2 bases respectively, with 10 bases between them. CDR3 length: 14 residues. The cohort comprised adults aged about 18 to 89 years residing in approximately 25 US areas. Participants' reported clinical history set cohort assignment. This clone was detected once. TCRdb keeps only in-frame clones here, not all; method: immunoSEQ multiplex PCR. The sample has under 150,000 clones; approximately 86% are singletons. Material: PBMCs or T cells enriched from blood (not recorded which). This receptor was taken from a woman aged 45-65 years who had recovered from COVID-19. The V and J genes are TRBV11-2 and TRBJ2-2, with D hard to call. CDR3 residues: CASSMIRNTGELFF. In DNA form, the CDR3 reads TGTGCCAGCAGTATGATTAGAAACACCGGGGAGCTGTTTTTT.